Below are 18 T cell receptor beta chains sequenced from a single sample in a study of cytomegalovirus exposure and HLA in healthy donors. In the PCR, 60 Vbeta and 13 Jbeta primers were used. Using immunoSEQ multiplex PCR, the repertoire was profiled, and TCRdb retains in-frame clones only, with some absent. This table holds roughly 100,000 clones, 12% found once. Sequenced: PBMCs. These receptor sequences come from a man in his forties or fifties in good health and CMV-seropositive.

This clone was counted a few times. J is TRBJ2-1 and V is TRBV11-3; D possibly corresponds to TRBD1 (8 bases). The V gene's germline CDR1 is SGHNT and CDR2 YENEEA. V was clipped by 3 bases and J by 7 bases, with 16 bases between them. This CDR3 has 15 amino acids. The CDR3 DNA follows: TGTGCCAGCAGCTTGCAGGGGGCGGGGGCTAATGAGCAGTTCTTC. This encodes CASSLQGAGANEQFF.

This clone showed up just a few times. This chain links TRBV29-1 with TRBJ2-5, with TRBD2 matching 7 bases. Looked up from germline, CDR1 is SQVTM and CDR2 is ANQGSEA. J lost 5 bases, V lost 4 bases, and 13 bases had no gene match. This CDR3 spans 15 amino acids. Here the CDR3 reads CSVVFDGGSLETQYF. The CDR3 DNA reads TGCAGCGTTGTTTTCGACGGGGGGAGTTTGGAGACCCAGTACTTC.

This clone was detected a few times. The chain uses TRBV18 and TRBJ2-2, with TRBD1 identical over 10 bases. Germline V CDR1 and CDR2: KGHSH, LQKENI. V was pared by 0 bases and J by 2 bases, with 9 bases of the junction left unmatched. The CDR3 length is 19 residues. CDR3 nucleotides: TGTGCCAGCTCACCACCGGGACAGGGGCCTATCCGTAACACCGGGGAGCTGTTTTTT. Its protein is CASSPPGQGPIRNTGELFF.

This clone was picked up a small number of times. The chain joins TRBV6-5 to TRBJ1-5, with D possibly TRBD1 on 5 matching bases. The V and J ends lost 4 bases and 5 bases respectively, with 12 bases between them. The CDR3 is 14 residues long. Looked up from germline, CDR1 is MNHEY and CDR2 is SVGAGI. The CDR3 DNA reads TGTGCCAGCAGTTTGATTACAGGCCATCAGCCCCAGCATTTT. This codes for CASSLITGHQPQHF.

The chain employs TRBV7-6 and TRBJ2-7; 8 bases match TRBD1. Germline V gene lookup returns CDR1 SGHVS and CDR2 FNYEAQ. The CDR3 contains 13 residues. Trimming took 5 bases from V and 7 from J; bases not matched to a gene: 7. The CDR3 DNA reads TGTGCCAGCAGCCCCAGACAGGGGCGAGAGCAGTACTTC. Its translation is CASSPRQGREQYF.

The gene calls are TRBV21-1 and TRBJ2-7; the table's D call TRBD1 went unverified against the DNA. TRBV21-1 is given as a pseudogene. The CDR3 consists of 18 residues. For the CDR3, the DNA is TGTGCCAGCAGCAACGGGACAGGGATGCAGAACAGGACCCCCGAGCAGTACTTC. As protein: CASSNGTGMQNRTPEQYF.

There are a few counts of this clone. The chain has TRBV5-8 and TRBJ1-5; D is uncertain. Trimming left V 4 bases short and J 7 bases short, with 15 bases between. Per the germline V gene, CDR1 is SGHTS and CDR2 is YDEGEE. The CDR3 has 14 residues. The CDR3 DNA is TGTGCCAGCAGCGGAGACCGAGTTCGCCAGCCCCAGCATTTT. The encoded protein is CASSGDRVRQPQHF.

V gene TRBV18 combines with J gene TRBJ2-1; 15 bases are a match to TRBD2. Germline V gene lookup returns CDR1 KGHSH and CDR2 LQKENI. J was trimmed by 8 bases and V by 3 bases; bases with no gene match: 5. The CDR3 sequence is 16 residues long. In DNA form, the CDR3 reads TGTGCCAGCTCACCGGGACTAGCGGGAGGAGGGTATGAGCAGTTCTTC. It translates to CASSPGLAGGGYEQFF.

The chain uses TRBV27 and TRBJ2-1; the match to TRBD2 covers 8 bases. CDR1 is MNHEY and CDR2 is SMNVEV in the germline V gene (reference sequence). V lost 8 bases, J lost 0 bases, and 6 bases stayed unmatched. The CDR3 has 15 amino acids. DNA of the CDR3: TGTGCCAGCTCCCGGGGGGGTGACTCCTACAATGAGCAGTTCTTC. Translating gives CASSRGGDSYNEQFF.

This clone has more than one count but fewer than ten. The chain combines TRBV6-5 with TRBJ1-4; D uncertain. Trimming cost V 6 bases and J 0 bases, with 11 bases left between them. CDR3 length equals 15 residues. CDR1 is MNHEY and CDR2 is SVGAGI in the germline V gene. CDR3 region: CASSPRQATNEKLFF. The CDR3 DNA is TGTGCCAGCAGCCCCCGGCAGGCAACTAATGAAAAACTGTTTTTT.

The chain carries TRBV29-1 and TRBJ1-2; 9 nucleotides match TRBD1. Germline CDR1 SQVTM, CDR2 ANQGSEA. V dropped 7 bases and J dropped 1; count of bases not matched to a gene: 4. This CDR3 has 13 residues. The CDR3 reads CSARDRDNYGYTF. The CDR3 DNA reads as TGCAGCGCCCGGGACAGGGATAACTATGGCTACACCTTC.

This clone was seen only a few times. This chain uses TRBV6-5 with TRBJ2-2, with 9 bases fitting TRBD1. This CDR3 is 15 amino acids long. Germline V gene lookup returns CDR1 MNHEY and CDR2 SVGAGI. Trimming cost V 6 bases and J 4 bases; bases outside gene matches: 6. CDR3 DNA: TGTGCCAGCAGCCACAGGGGGCGACTCACCGGGGAGCTGTTTTTT. The encoded protein is CASSHRGRLTGELFF.

The chain employs TRBV6-6 and TRBJ2-7; D perhaps matches TRBD2 (6 bases). V lost 6 bases and J 6 bases, leaving 21 bases between the germline ends. The CDR3 covers 15 residues. In germline, CDR1 is MNHNY, CDR2 SVGAGI (reference sequence). The CDR3 region is CASSLSGAGPGEQYF. In DNA form, the CDR3 reads TGTGCCAGCAGCCTTTCGGGAGCGGGTCCTGGCGAGCAGTACTTC.

The CDR3 reads CASSEKLAISTDTQYF. The DNA for the CDR3 is TGTGCCAGCAGCGAGAAACTAGCGATTAGCACAGATACGCAGTATTTT. The V and J genes are TRBV13 and TRBJ2-3; TRBD2 agrees at 7 bases. Per the germline V gene, CDR1 is PRHDT and CDR2 is FYEKMQ (reference sequence). CDR3 length equals 16 residues. With V trimmed by 5 bases and J by 0 bases, 8 bases remained unmatched.

The rearrangement uses TRBV30 and TRBJ2-5; 10 bases align to TRBD1. The length of the CDR3 is 14 residues. The V gene's germline CDR1 is GTSNPN and CDR2 SVGIG (reference sequence). The V and J ends lost 3 bases and 4 bases, in that order; junction bases with no gene match: 5. The CDR3 DNA reads as TGTGCCTGGAGCCCGGGACAGGGGAGAGAGACCCAGTACTTC. Protein: CAWSPGQGRETQYF.

This clone occurred a few times. V and J are TRBV7-9 and TRBJ2-7, with unresolved D. Germline loops: CDR1 SEHNR, CDR2 FQNEAQ (reference sequence). The germline V and J ends were trimmed by 1 base and 0 bases, with 4 bases remaining between them. CDR3 length: 13 amino acids. The CDR3 loop is CASSLGHSYEQYF. CDR3 nucleotides: TGTGCCAGCAGCTTAGGTCACTCCTACGAGCAGTACTTC.

The rearrangement links TRBV20-1 to TRBJ2-5; D is possibly TRBD1 (6 bases). The CDR3 is made up of 11 amino acids. Germline V lookup: CDR1 DFQATT, CDR2 SNEGSKA (reference sequence). The ends were cut back, 6 bases at V and 9 bases at J, with 14 bases in the middle. The DNA for the CDR3 is TGCAGTGCAAGACAGGTCTCGGCCCAGTACTTC. Residues: CSARQVSAQYF.

The chain employs TRBV9 and TRBJ2-3; TRBD2 matches 10 bases. Germline CDR1 and CDR2: SGDLS and YYNGEE. V lost 0 bases, J lost 9 bases, and 10 bases stayed unmatched. This CDR3 is built from 16 residues. The CDR3 DNA sequence: TGTGCCAGCAGCGTAGCTAGCGGGAGTCCTCCAGGGACGCAGTATTTT. Translated, it gives CASSVASGSPPGTQYF.